These T cell receptor beta chains were read from a single sample in a study of cytomegalovirus exposure and HLA in healthy donors. Measured with immunoSEQ multiplex PCR; TCRdb has only the in-frame clones, and not every one. Of under 150,000 clones in the sample, around 68% are singletons; the top ten hold about 4%. The specimen sequenced was PBMCs. These receptors came from a woman in her 40s in good health and CMV-seropositive. Both conserved end residues are part of each CDR3. A D gene is named only where the DNA matches it firmly. Expanded clones get a size class; other rows say once, few or many, or leave the size out.

clone size,D gene,V gene,J gene,CDR3 protein,CDR3 DNA
-,-,TRBV11-2,TRBJ1-3,CASSLGIDRLNTIYF,TGTGCCAGCAGCTTGGGAATTGACAGACTAAACACCATATATTTT
-,TRBD2,TRBV29-1,TRBJ2-1,CSVEPGLATYNEQFF,TGCAGCGTTGAACCAGGACTAGCGACCTACAATGAGCAGTTCTTC
-,TRBD2,TRBV27,TRBJ2-5,CASSTPTPGGETQYF,TGTGCCAGCAGTACACCCACCCCGGGGGGAGAGACCCAGTACTTC
-,-,TRBV5-4,TRBJ2-3,CASSLFLSGDTQYF,TGTGCCAGCAGCTTATTCCTCAGCGGAGATACGCAGTATTTT
-,TRBD1,TRBV29-1,TRBJ2-1,CSTGQGPVVF,TGCAGCACTGGACAGGGGCCGGTGGTCTTC
-,TRBD2,TRBV5-1,TRBJ2-3,CASSLNRGSGDPDTQYF,TGCGCCAGCAGCTTGAACCGGGGGAGCGGGGATCCAGATACGCAGTATTTT
-,TRBD1,TRBV15,TRBJ1-2,CATSRETGTGNYGYTF,TGTGCCACCAGCAGAGAAACCGGGACAGGCAACTATGGCTACACCTTC
-,-,TRBV5-1,TRBJ1-6,CASSLLSRQNNSPLHF,TGCGCCAGCAGCTTGTTGTCGAGACAAAATAATTCACCCCTCCACTTT
-,-,TRBV5-8,TRBJ1-1,CASRGAPESTEAFF,TGTGCCAGCAGGGGGGCGCCGGAATCCACTGAAGCTTTCTTT
-,TRBD2,TRBV7-8,TRBJ2-7,CASSALAEAGDEQYF,TGTGCCAGCAGCGCACTAGCGGAGGCGGGGGACGAGCAGTACTTC
-,TRBD2,TRBV7-9,TRBJ2-1,CSSSLAGTSGLMDNEQFF,TGTTCCAGCAGCTTAGCGGGGACTAGCGGACTAATGGACAATGAGCAGTTCTTC
once,TRBD2,TRBV2,TRBJ2-5,CASSEAGAGGETQYF,TGTGCCAGCAGTGAAGCGGGGGCGGGGGGAGAGACCCAGTACTTC
once,TRBD1,TRBV18,TRBJ1-1,CASYRGEEAFF,TGTGCCAGTTACAGGGGAGAGGAAGCTTTCTTT
-,-,TRBV5-4,TRBJ2-1,CASTLDKYNEQFF,TGTGCCAGCACCTTAGACAAATACAATGAGCAGTTCTTC
-,TRBD2,TRBV30,TRBJ2-7,CAWSRVSSGVRSYEQYF,TGTGCCTGGAGTCGCGTTTCTAGCGGGGTTCGTTCCTACGAGCAGTACTTC
few,-,TRBV2,TRBJ1-3,CASTSFSGNTIYF,TGTGCCAGCACTAGTTTCTCTGGAAACACCATATATTTT